Sequencing of this T cell receptor (beta chain) was carried out in a study of blood T cell repertoires in COVID-19. About the study: COVID-19 samples collected from the United States, Italy and Spain covered acute and convalescent phases. PBMCs, B-cell-depleted T cells, or T cells provided the cDNA or gDNA that made up the material.

Some clones are missing from TCRdb's copy, which holds only in-frame ones; the method was immunoSEQ multiplex PCR. The sample lists a few hundred thousand clones, 80% to 90% occurring once. Participants were aged about 18 to 100 years from approximately 24 US areas. Participant reports of clinical history set cohort assignment. V lost 0 bases to trimming and J lost 2 bases, with 14 bases between them. Germline V gives CDR1 SGHDT, CDR2 YYEEEE. The CDR3 has 16 residues. The receptor was derived from a woman aged 25 to 39 who had been exposed to COVID-19. The sequenced sample consisted of PBMCs or T cells enriched from blood (not recorded which). The rearrangement uses TRBV5-6 and TRBJ1-2, with unresolved D. The DNA for the CDR3 is TGTGCCAGCAGCTTGGAGATGGGAGGTATGAACTATGGCTACACCTTC. It encodes CASSLEMGGMNYGYTF.